One TCR beta chain is described in this entry. TCRdb's copy holds only in-frame clones and misses some; the assay was immunoSEQ multiplex PCR. The data hold approximately 300,000 clones, with about nine tenths observed a single time. This specimen belongs to a study of blood T cell repertoires in COVID-19. Study overall: The United States, Italy and Spain provided the acute and convalescent COVID-19 samples. T cells, B-cell-depleted T cells, or PBMCs supplied cDNA or gDNA.

The CDR3 has 13 amino acids. Trimming removed 7 bases at V and 3 bases at J, with 12 bases between. CDR1 and CDR2 (germline): SEHNR, FQNEAQ (reference sequence). Source material: peripheral blood. The J gene is TRBJ2-5, the V gene TRBV7-9; D is undetermined. The source of this sequence is a man between 18 and 35 years old with active or convalescent COVID-19. CDR3 in amino acids: CASTSSAEETQYF. Written as DNA, the CDR3 is TGTGCCAGCACCTCCTCGGCGGAAGAGACCCAGTACTTC.